A selection of T cell receptor beta chains follows, all from one sample in a study of OX40 agonist ivuxolimab in advanced cancers. The data were produced by immunoSEQ multiplex PCR, yet TCRdb's version contains in-frame clones alone and is incomplete. This table has some 25,000 clones, about four fifths appearing once. Sequences were derived from CD4+ or CD8+ T cells sorted from blood, sampled in a trial of the OX40 agonist ivuxolimab. The source of these receptors is an adult with an advanced solid tumor such as melanoma, head and neck, liver or kidney cancer. Both conserved end residues are part of each CDR3. D genes are given only for firm matches. Clone size appears in some rows only: once, few, many, or a class for an expanded clone.

abundance: -; v_gene: TRBV6-5; d_gene: -; j_gene: TRBJ1-1; CDR3nt: TGTGCCAGCAGCCTTGGGGCGAACACTGAAGCTTTCTTT; CDR3aa: CASSLGANTEAFF
abundance: -; v_gene: TRBV27; d_gene: TRBD1; j_gene: TRBJ1-4; CDR3nt: TGTGCCAGCACAGGACAGGGGGCTGGAAAACTGTTTTTT; CDR3aa: CASTGQGAGKLFF
abundance: -; v_gene: TRBV6-1; d_gene: TRBD1; j_gene: TRBJ2-2; CDR3nt: TGTGCCAGCGGACAGGGGGACACCGGGGAGCTGTTTTTT; CDR3aa: CASGQGDTGELFF
abundance: -; v_gene: TRBV7-3; d_gene: -; j_gene: TRBJ2-1; CDR3nt: TGTGCCAGCAGTTCCGACCAGAGCTCCTACAATGAGCAGTTCTTC; CDR3aa: CASSSDQSSYNEQFF
abundance: -; v_gene: TRBV5-4; d_gene: -; j_gene: TRBJ2-7; CDR3nt: TGTGCCAGCAGCTTGGGGGCGGCCCCCTACGAGCAGTACTTC; CDR3aa: CASSLGAAPYEQYF
abundance: -; v_gene: TRBV30; d_gene: -; j_gene: TRBJ2-3; CDR3nt: TGTGCCTGGACTTGGGGGGACACTCGCACAGATACGCAGTATTTT; CDR3aa: CAWTWGDTRTDTQYF
abundance: -; v_gene: TRBV11-2; d_gene: -; j_gene: TRBJ1-5; CDR3nt: TGTGCCAGCAGCTTAGGTGGGCAGCCCCAGCATTTT; CDR3aa: CASSLGGQPQHF
abundance: -; v_gene: TRBV12-2; d_gene: -; j_gene: TRBJ2-3; CDR3nt: TGTGCAAGTCGCTCCCGCCCAGGTACGCAGTATTTT; CDR3aa: CASRSRPGTQYF
abundance: few; v_gene: TRBV9; d_gene: -; j_gene: TRBJ2-6; CDR3nt: TGTGCCAGCAGCTCCCACGGGGAGGCCAACGTCCTGACTTTC; CDR3aa: CASSSHGEANVLTF
abundance: -; v_gene: TRBV7-3; d_gene: -; j_gene: TRBJ1-1; CDR3nt: TGTGCCAGCAGGGAGATGTGGACTGAAGCTTTCTTT; CDR3aa: CASREMWTEAFF
abundance: -; v_gene: TRBV4-3; d_gene: -; j_gene: TRBJ1-5; CDR3nt: TGCGCCAGCAGCCAAGACGACTCCTCTAATCAGCCCCAGCATTTT; CDR3aa: CASSQDDSSNQPQHF
abundance: -; v_gene: TRBV11-2; d_gene: TRBD1; j_gene: TRBJ2-5; CDR3nt: TGTGCCAGCAGCTTAGTTGGGGGGACAGGGGGGTCCTGGGAGACCCAGTACTTC; CDR3aa: CASSLVGGTGGSWETQYF
abundance: -; v_gene: TRBV4-1; d_gene: -; j_gene: TRBJ2-1; CDR3nt: TGCGCCAGCAGCCAATCTCAGGGAAATGAGCAGTTCTTC; CDR3aa: CASSQSQGNEQFF
abundance: few; v_gene: TRBV7-9; d_gene: TRBD2; j_gene: TRBJ2-5; CDR3nt: TGTGCCAGCAGCGGTCCTTGGAGCGGGAGCACTCAGACCCAGTACTTC; CDR3aa: CASSGPWSGSTQTQYF
abundance: -; v_gene: TRBV18; d_gene: TRBD1; j_gene: TRBJ1-1; CDR3nt: TGTGCCAGCTCAGGGACAGGGGGTGGCCTGGGGCCTGAAGCTTTCTTT; CDR3aa: CASSGTGGGLGPEAFF
abundance: -; v_gene: TRBV6-1; d_gene: -; j_gene: TRBJ1-1; CDR3nt: TGTGCCAGCAGTGAAGACATGACTGTGAACACTGAAGCTTTCTTT; CDR3aa: CASSEDMTVNTEAFF
abundance: few; v_gene: TRBV15; d_gene: -; j_gene: TRBJ2-5; CDR3nt: TGTGCCACCAGCAGAGACAACAGGGAGATACAAGAGACCCAGTACTTC; CDR3aa: CATSRDNREIQETQYF
abundance: -; v_gene: TRBV7-3; d_gene: TRBD1; j_gene: TRBJ1-6; CDR3nt: TGTGCCAGCAGCTTAGCGGATCAGGGGGCATATGCACCCCTCCACTTT; CDR3aa: CASSLADQGAYAPLHF
abundance: -; v_gene: TRBV7-6; d_gene: -; j_gene: TRBJ1-5; CDR3nt: TGTGCCAGCAGTCACGGGCCCCGGGGGGGTGGTCAGCCCCAGCATTTT; CDR3aa: CASSHGPRGGGQPQHF
abundance: -; v_gene: TRBV27; d_gene: TRBD2; j_gene: TRBJ2-5; CDR3nt: TGTGCCAGCAGTCCCCTGACTAGCTCGGAGGAGACCCAGTACTTC; CDR3aa: CASSPLTSSEETQYF
abundance: -; v_gene: TRBV6-6; d_gene: -; j_gene: TRBJ1-4; CDR3nt: TGTGCCAGCAGTTACGTACAGGGAGGTGAAAAACTGTTTTTT; CDR3aa: CASSYVQGGEKLFF
abundance: -; v_gene: TRBV14; d_gene: -; j_gene: TRBJ2-3; CDR3nt: TGTGCCAGCAGCCAAGAAGCTGGCTTTTTCACAGATACGCAGTATTTT; CDR3aa: CASSQEAGFFTDTQYF